The 6 T cell receptor beta chains given below trace back to one sample, sequenced in a study of identical twins. One entry per CDR3 protein, called by TCRdb with MiXCR from the 5' RACE reads. The repertoire holds approximately 260,000 distinct CDR3 sequences, more than 13% seen once, with around 8.9% in the top ten. Sequenced input: memory (CD45RO+) T cells sorted from blood. These receptors all stem from a woman between 18 and 29 years old in good health.

In this sample, this clonotype turned up a few times. This chain links TRBV28 with TRBJ1-4; D is ambiguous. The CDR3 loop spans 12 amino acids. Germline CDR1 is MDHEN and CDR2 is SYDVKM. Deletions cut 1 base from V and 7 bases from J, with 4 bases between. CDR3 DNA sequence: TGTGCCAGCAGTTTATTGAGTGAAAAACTGTTTTTT. As protein: CASSLLSEKLFF.

This clonotype was observed a handful of times. V is TRBV3-1 and J is TRBJ1-1, with no clear D. The CDR3 covers 13 residues. CDR1 and CDR2 (germline): LGHDT, YNNKEL (reference sequence). Trimming removed 0 bases at V and 4 bases at J, with 6 bases between. The DNA of the CDR3 is TGTGCCAGCAGCCAAGAATCGCTCACTGAAGCTTTCTTT. It codes for CASSQESLTEAFF.

This clonotype has only a few counts. The CDR3 nucleotides read TGCGCCAGCAGCCAATCGTGGCAGGATAGCTACGAGCAGTACTTC. Its translation is CASSQSWQDSYEQYF. The V call is TRBV4-3, the J call TRBJ2-7; D remains ambiguous. V gave up 2 bases and J gave up 3 bases, with 14 bases separating them. CDR1 and CDR2 from the germline V gene are LGHNA and YSLEER. The CDR3 is made up of 15 amino acids.

This chain connects TRBV20-1 to TRBJ2-1; D possibly corresponds to TRBD2 (6 bases). Between the trimmed V and J ends, which lost 5 bases and 1 base, there was a span of 12 bases. From germline, CDR1 is DFQATT and CDR2 SNEGSKA (reference sequence). The CDR3 is 14 amino acids. The CDR3, as DNA: TGCAGTGCTCCCGGAGGAGGGTCCTACAATGAGCAGTTCTTC. Its protein is CSAPGGGSYNEQFF.

The sample holds a few counts of this clonotype. This chain links TRBV9 with TRBJ2-7; 9 positions agree with TRBD2. V was pared by 6 bases and J by 5 bases, with 12 bases of the junction left unmatched. Germline CDR1 and CDR2: SGDLS and YYNGEE. This CDR3 is built from 15 residues. This chain's CDR3 is CASTAGLAPEHEQYF. The CDR3 DNA sequence: TGTGCCAGCACAGCCGGACTAGCGCCGGAGCACGAGCAGTACTTC.

The chain joins TRBV3-1 to TRBJ2-7; 8 bases agree with TRBD1. There are 12 residues in the CDR3. Germline V lookup: CDR1 LGHDT, CDR2 YNNKEL (reference sequence). Trimming took 7 bases from V and 7 from J; bases not matched to a gene: 6. The CDR3 reads CASTSTGGEQYF. CDR3 nucleotide sequence: TGTGCCAGCACCTCAACAGGGGGGGAGCAGTACTTC.